This paragraph reports one T cell receptor (beta chain). Using immunoSEQ multiplex PCR, the repertoire was profiled, and TCRdb retains in-frame clones only, with some absent. The sample contains a few hundred thousand clones, 80% to 95% of which appear only once. This specimen comes from a study of Ad26.COV2.S vaccination and SARS-CoV-2 variants. On the study more broadly: The vaccine Ad26.COV2.S was put into the muscle once, or twice with 56 days between.

Germline lookup yields CDR1 MNHEY and CDR2 SMNVEV (reference sequence). This CDR3 has 15 residues. V dropped 0 bases and J dropped 0 bases, with 7 bases sitting between them. The treatment here: approximately 18 received Ad26.COV2.S at low or high dose, single or two shots; several received placebo; per-sample allocation not given. At day 63 after the first vaccine or placebo injection, samples were drawn. This clonotype was obtained from a person aged 18-60 years who received the Ad26.COV2.S COVID-19 vaccine or a placebo. V is TRBV27 and J is TRBJ2-3; a possible D gene is TRBD2 (6 bases). Material: peripheral blood, obtained in a trial of Ad26.COV2.S vaccine versus placebo. In DNA, the CDR3 is TGTGCCAGCAGTTTATCTGGGGGGAGCACAGATACGCAGTATTTT. Translating it yields CASSLSGGSTDTQYF.